The clone carrying this T cell receptor (beta chain) was counted only a few times. This record belongs to a study of identical twins. CDR1 is DFQATT and CDR2 is SNEGSKA in the germline V gene (reference sequence). The CDR3 runs 13 residues. Trimming took 1 base from V and 5 from J, leaving 9 bases between them. TCRdb recomputed calls from the 5' RACE reads with MiXCR, one row per CDR3 protein. The data show hundreds of thousands of distinct CDR3 sequences, around a sixth seen once. This sample was shared with a second study, whose subject was T cells expressing NK-cell markers. This second report adds: Among the eight sequenced donors, seven tested HCMV-seropositive and one tested seronegative. Also leading the CD3+CD56-NKG2C+ fraction in a handful of donors were these clonotypes.

The specimen sequenced was PBMCs. The receptor was derived from a young woman in good health. The chain links TRBV20-1 to TRBJ1-5; D gene unclear. CDR3 nucleotides: TGCAGTGCTAGAGCCGGTTACGATCAGCCCCAGCATTTT. Its translation: CSARAGYDQPQHF.